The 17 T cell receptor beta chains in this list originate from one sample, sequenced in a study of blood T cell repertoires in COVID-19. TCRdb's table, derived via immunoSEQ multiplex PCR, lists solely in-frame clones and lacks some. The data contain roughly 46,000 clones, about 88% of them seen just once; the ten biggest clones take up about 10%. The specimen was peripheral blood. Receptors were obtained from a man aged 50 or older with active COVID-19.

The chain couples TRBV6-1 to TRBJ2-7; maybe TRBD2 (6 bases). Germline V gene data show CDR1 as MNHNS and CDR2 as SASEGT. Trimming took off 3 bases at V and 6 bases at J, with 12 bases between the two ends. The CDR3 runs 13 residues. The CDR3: CASSDREDGEQYF. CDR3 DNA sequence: TGTGCCAGCAGTGACAGGGAGGACGGCGAGCAGTACTTC.

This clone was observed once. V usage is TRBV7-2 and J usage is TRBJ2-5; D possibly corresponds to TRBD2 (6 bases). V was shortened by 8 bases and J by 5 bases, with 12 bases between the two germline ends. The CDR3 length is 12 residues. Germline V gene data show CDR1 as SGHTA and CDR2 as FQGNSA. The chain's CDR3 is CASAGIGETQYF. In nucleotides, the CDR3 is TGTGCCAGCGCGGGGATCGGGGAGACCCAGTACTTC.

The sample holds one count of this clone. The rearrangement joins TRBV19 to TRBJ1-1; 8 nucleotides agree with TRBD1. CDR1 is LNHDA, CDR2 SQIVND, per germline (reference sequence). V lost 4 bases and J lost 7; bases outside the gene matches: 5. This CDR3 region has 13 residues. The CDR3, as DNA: TGTGCCAGTAGTACCGACAGGGGTGTTGAAGCTTTCTTT. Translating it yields CASSTDRGVEAFF.

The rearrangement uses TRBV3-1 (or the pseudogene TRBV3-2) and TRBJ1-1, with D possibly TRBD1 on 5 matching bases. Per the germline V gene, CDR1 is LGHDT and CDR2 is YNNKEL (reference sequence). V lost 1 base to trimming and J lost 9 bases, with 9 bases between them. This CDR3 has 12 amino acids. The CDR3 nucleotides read TGTGCCAGCAGCCAAGGGGGCAGGCAAGCTTTCTTT. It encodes CASSQGGRQAFF.

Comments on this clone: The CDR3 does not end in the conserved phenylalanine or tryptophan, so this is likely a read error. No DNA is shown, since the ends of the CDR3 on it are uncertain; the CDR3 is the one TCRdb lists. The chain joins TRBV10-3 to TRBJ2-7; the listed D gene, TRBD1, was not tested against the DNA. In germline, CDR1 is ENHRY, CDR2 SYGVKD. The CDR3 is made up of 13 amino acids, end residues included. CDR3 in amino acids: CAISESQGALSEI.

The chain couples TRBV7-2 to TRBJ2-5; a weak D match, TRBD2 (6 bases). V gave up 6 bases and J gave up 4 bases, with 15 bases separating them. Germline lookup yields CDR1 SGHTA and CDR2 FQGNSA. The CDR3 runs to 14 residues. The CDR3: CASRYGSPGETQYF. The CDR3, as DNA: TGTGCCAGCAGATACGGGAGTCCGGGAGAGACCCAGTACTTC.

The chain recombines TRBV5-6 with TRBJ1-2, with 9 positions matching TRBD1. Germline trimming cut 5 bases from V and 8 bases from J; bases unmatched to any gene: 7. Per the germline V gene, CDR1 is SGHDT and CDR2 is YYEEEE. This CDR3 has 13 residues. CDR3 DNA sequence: TGTGCCAGCAGGGGGGACAGGGCGAGAGGCTACACCTTC. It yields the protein CASRGDRARGYTF. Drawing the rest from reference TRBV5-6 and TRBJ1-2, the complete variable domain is DAGVTQSPTHLIKTRGQQVTLRCSPKSGHDTVSWYQQALGQGPQFIFQYYEEEERQRGNFPDRFSGHQFPNYSSELNVNALLLGDSALYLCASRGDRARGYTFGSGTRLTVV.

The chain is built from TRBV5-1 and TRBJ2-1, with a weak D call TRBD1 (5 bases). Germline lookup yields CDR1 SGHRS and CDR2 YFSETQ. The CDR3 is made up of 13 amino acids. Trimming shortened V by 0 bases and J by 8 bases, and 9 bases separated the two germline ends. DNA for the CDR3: TGCGCCAGCAGCTTGGGAAGGGGCGATGAGCAGTTCTTC. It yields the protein CASSLGRGDEQFF.

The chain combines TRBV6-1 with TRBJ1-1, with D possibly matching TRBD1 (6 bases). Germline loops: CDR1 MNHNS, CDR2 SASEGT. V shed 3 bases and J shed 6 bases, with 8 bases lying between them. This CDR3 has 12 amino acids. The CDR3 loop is CASSESGAEAFF. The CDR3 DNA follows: TGTGCCAGCAGTGAGTCAGGGGCTGAAGCTTTCTTT.

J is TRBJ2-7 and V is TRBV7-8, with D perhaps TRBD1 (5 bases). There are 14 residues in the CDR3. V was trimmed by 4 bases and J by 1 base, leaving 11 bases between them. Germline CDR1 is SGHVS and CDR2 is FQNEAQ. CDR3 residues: CASSSRVLSYEQYF. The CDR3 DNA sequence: TGTGCCAGCAGCTCCAGGGTGCTTTCCTACGAGCAGTACTTC.

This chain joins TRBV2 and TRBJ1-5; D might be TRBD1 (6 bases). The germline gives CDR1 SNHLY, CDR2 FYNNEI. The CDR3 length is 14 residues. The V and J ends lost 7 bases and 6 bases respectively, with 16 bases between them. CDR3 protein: CASNPGGPSQPQHF. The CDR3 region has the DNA TGTGCCAGCAATCCCGGGGGGCCTAGTCAGCCCCAGCATTTT.

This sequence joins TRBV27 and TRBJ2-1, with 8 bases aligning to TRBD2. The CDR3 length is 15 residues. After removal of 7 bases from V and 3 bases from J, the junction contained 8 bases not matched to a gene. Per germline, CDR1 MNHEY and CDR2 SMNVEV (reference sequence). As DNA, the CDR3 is TGTGCCAGCACCCACGGTACTAGCGGCTACAATGAGCAGTTCTTC. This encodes CASTHGTSGYNEQFF.

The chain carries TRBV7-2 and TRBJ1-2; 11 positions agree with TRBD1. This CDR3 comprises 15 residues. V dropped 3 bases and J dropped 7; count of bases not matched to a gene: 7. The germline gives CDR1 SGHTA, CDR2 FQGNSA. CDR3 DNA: TGTGCCAGCAGCTTCCGGACAGGGGGCCATCCTGGCTACACCTTC. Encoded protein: CASSFRTGGHPGYTF.

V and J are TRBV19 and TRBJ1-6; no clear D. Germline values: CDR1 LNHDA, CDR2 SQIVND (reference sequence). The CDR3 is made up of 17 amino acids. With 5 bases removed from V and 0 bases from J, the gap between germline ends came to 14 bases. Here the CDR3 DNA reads TGTGCCAGTAGTGTGGGAGAGGGCAGCTCCTATAATTCACCCCTCCACTTT. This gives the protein CASSVGEGSSYNSPLHF.

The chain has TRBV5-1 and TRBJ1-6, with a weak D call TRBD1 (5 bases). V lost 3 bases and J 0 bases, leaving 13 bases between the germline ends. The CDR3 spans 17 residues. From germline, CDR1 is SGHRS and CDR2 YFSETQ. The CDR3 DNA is TGCGCCAGCAGCTCGGACACTTCGAGCTCCTATAATTCACCCCTCCACTTT. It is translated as CASSSDTSSSYNSPLHF.

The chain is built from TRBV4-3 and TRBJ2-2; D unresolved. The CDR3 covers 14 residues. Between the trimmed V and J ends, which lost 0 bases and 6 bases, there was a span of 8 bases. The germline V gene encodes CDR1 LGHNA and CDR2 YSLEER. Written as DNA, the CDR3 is TGCGCCAGCAGCCAAGATAGAATCGCCGGGGAGCTGTTTTTT. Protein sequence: CASSQDRIAGELFF.

The CDR3 DNA is TGTGCCAGTAGTATGGCCGTACTAGCGGGGGGCATGAAAGAGACCCAGTACTTC. Its translation is CASSMAVLAGGMKETQYF. The rearrangement uses TRBV19 and TRBJ2-5, with 12 bases that match TRBD2. CDR3 length: 18 residues. Germline CDR1 and CDR2: LNHDA and SQIVND (reference sequence). With V trimmed by 3 bases and J by 3 bases, 11 bases remained unmatched.